What follows are 4 T cell receptor beta chains derived from one specimen sequenced in a study of cytomegalovirus exposure and HLA in healthy donors. The PCR had 60 Vbeta and 13 Jbeta primers. Clones were read by immunoSEQ multiplex PCR, and TCRdb kept only the in-frame ones, dropping some. Among nearly 110,000 clones listed, about 81% were seen once. Sequencing was carried out using PBMCs. Every receptor here comes from a man aged 25-45 years in good health and CMV-seropositive.

The chain has TRBV7-9 and TRBJ2-5; 13 nucleotides match TRBD2. Germline V CDR1 and CDR2: SEHNR, FQNEAQ (reference sequence). This CDR3 is built from 15 residues. V was pared by 5 bases and J by 5 bases, with 5 bases of the junction left unmatched. The CDR3 DNA reads TGTGCCAGCAGCGGACTAGCGGGGGCCGGGGAGACCCAGTACTTC. Translation gives CASSGLAGAGETQYF.

In regard to this clone: Relative to the germline gene, one junction end is altered; a read error may explain this. The CDR3 bases are TGTTCCAGCAGCCCATTGGGGGCTAGCGGGGGCGCGCTAGCCGAGCAGTACTTC. This sequence encodes CSSSPLGASGGALAEQYF. V gene TRBV7-9 combines with J gene TRBJ2-7; 10 nucleotides line up with TRBD2. The CDR3 loop spans 18 amino acids. CDR1 is SEHNR, CDR2 FQNEAQ, per germline (reference sequence).

J is TRBJ2-7 and V is TRBV6-1, with 7 bases matching TRBD1. Per germline, CDR1 MNHNS and CDR2 SASEGT. The CDR3 is 15 residues long. The junction had 10 bases not matched to a gene; V was cut back by 5 bases and J by 3 bases. The CDR3 DNA reads TGTGCCAGCAGTTGGCCGAGGGACAGAGGCTACGAGCAGTACTTC. Translation: CASSWPRDRGYEQYF.

The V call is TRBV6-5, the J call TRBJ2-7; TRBD1 matches at 9 bases. The CDR3 contains 15 residues. V dropped 2 bases and J dropped 4; count of bases not matched to a gene: 6. In germline, CDR1 is MNHEY, CDR2 SVGAGI. The CDR3 spells CASSYRGQGIYEQYF. The DNA for the CDR3 is TGTGCCAGCAGTTACAGGGGACAGGGAATTTACGAGCAGTACTTC.